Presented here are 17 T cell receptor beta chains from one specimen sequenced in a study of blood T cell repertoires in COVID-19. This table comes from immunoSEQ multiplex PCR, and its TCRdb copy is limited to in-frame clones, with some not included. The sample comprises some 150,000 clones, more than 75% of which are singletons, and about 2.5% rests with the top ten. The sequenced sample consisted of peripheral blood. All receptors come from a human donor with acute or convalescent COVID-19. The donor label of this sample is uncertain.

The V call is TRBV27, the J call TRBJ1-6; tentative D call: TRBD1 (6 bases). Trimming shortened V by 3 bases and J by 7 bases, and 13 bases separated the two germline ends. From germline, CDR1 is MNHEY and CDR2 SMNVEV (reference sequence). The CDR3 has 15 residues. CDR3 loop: CASSLRGPANSPLHF. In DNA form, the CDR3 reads TGTGCCAGCAGTTTGCGGGGGCCGGCGAATTCACCCCTCCACTTT.

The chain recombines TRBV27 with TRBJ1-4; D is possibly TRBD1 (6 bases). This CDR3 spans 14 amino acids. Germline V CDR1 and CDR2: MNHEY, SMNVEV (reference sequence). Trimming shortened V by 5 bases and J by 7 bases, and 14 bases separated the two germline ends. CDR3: CASSAQGISEKLFF. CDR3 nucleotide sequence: TGTGCCAGCAGTGCACAGGGAATAAGTGAAAAACTGTTTTTT.

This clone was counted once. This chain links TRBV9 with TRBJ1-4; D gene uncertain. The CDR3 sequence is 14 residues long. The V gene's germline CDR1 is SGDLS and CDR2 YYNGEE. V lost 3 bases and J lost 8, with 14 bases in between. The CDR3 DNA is TGTGCCAGCAGCGCCTCAGGTGGTCCCGAAAAACTGTTTTTT. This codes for CASSASGGPEKLFF.

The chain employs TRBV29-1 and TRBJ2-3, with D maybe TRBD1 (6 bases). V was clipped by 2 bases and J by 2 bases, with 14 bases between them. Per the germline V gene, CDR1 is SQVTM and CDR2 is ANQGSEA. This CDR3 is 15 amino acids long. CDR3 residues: CSVENREFTTDTQYF. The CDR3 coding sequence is TGCAGCGTTGAAAACAGGGAATTTACCACAGATACGCAGTATTTT.

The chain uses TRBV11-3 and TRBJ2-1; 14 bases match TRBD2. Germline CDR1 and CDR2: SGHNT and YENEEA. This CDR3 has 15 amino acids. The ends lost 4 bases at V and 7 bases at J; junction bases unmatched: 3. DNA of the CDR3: TGTGCCAGCAGCTATGGGACTAGCGGGAGAAATGAGCAGTTCTTC. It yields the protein CASSYGTSGRNEQFF.

CDR3 nucleotide sequence: TGTGCCAGCAGCCGTACAATCCCGGGAGATACGCAGTATTTT. The encoded protein is CASSRTIPGDTQYF. The chain has TRBV7-9 and TRBJ2-3, with D uncertain. V was trimmed by 5 bases and J by 5 bases, leaving 14 bases between them. Germline-derived CDR1 and CDR2 are SEHNR and FQNEAQ (reference sequence). This CDR3 contains 14 residues. The variable domain in full, completed from reference TRBV7-9 and TRBJ2-3, reads DTGVSQNPRHKITKRGQNVTFRCDPISEHNRLYWYRQTLGQGPEFLTYFQNEAQLEKSRLLSDRFSAERPKGSFSTLEIQRTEQGDSAMYLCASSRTIPGDTQYFGPGTRLTVL.

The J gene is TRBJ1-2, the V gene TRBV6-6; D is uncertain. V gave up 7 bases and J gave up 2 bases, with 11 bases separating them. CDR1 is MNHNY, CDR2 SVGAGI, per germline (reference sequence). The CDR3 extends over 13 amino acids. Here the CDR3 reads CASIKHTNYGYTF. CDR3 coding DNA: TGTGCCAGCATTAAGCATACGAACTATGGCTACACCTTC.

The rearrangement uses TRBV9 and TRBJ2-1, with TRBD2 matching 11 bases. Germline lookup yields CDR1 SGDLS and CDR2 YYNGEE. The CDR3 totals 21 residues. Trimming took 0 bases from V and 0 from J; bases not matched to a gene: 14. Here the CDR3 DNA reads TGTGCCAGCAGCGTAGGGAGTAGCGGGAGGGGTCGGGGGAGCTCCTACAATGAGCAGTTCTTC. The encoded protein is CASSVGSSGRGRGSSYNEQFF.

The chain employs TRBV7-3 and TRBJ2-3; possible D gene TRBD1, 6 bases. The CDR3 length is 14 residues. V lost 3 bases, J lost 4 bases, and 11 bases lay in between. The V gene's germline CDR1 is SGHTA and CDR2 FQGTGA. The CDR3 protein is CASSFQGTSDTQYF. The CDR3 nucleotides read TGTGCCAGCAGCTTCCAGGGGACATCAGATACGCAGTATTTT.

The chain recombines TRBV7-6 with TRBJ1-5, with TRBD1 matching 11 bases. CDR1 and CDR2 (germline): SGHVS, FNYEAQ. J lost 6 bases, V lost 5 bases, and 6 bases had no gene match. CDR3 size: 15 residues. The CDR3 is CASSPGTGGGQPQHF. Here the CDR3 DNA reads TGTGCCAGCAGCCCAGGGACAGGGGGTGGTCAGCCCCAGCATTTT.

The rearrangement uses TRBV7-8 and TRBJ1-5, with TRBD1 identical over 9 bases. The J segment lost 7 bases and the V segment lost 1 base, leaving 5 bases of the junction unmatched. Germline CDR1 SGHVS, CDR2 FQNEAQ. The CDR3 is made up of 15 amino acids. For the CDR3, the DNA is TGTGCCAGCAGCTTAGACAGGGGGCCGGAGCAGCCCCAGCATTTT. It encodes CASSLDRGPEQPQHF.

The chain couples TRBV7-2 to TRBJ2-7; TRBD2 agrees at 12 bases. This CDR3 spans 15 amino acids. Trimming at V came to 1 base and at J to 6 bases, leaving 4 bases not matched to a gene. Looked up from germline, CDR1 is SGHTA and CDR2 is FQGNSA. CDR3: CASSLGLAGVGEQYV. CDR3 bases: TGTGCCAGCAGCTTAGGACTAGCGGGAGTAGGCGAGCAGTACGTC.

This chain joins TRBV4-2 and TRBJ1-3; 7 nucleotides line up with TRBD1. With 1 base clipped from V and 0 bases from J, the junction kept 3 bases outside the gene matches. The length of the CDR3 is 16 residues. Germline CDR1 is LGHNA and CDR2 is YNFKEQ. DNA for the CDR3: TGTGCCAGCAGCCAAGGGGGACAGTTCTCTGGAAACACCATATATTTT. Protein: CASSQGGQFSGNTIYF.

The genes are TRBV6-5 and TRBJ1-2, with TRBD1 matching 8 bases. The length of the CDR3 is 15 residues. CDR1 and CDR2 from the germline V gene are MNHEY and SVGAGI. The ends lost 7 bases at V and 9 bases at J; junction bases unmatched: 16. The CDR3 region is CASTSLRTGLISYTF. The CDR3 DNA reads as TGTGCCAGCACCTCCCTTCGGACAGGGCTAATTAGCTACACCTTC.

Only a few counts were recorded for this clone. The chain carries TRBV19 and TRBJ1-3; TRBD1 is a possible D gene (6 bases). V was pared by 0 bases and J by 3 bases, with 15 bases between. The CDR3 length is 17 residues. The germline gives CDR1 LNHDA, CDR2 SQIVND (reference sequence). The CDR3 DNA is TGTGCCAGTAGTATAGATCCCTGGACAGATTTTGGAAACACCATATATTTT. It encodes CASSIDPWTDFGNTIYF.

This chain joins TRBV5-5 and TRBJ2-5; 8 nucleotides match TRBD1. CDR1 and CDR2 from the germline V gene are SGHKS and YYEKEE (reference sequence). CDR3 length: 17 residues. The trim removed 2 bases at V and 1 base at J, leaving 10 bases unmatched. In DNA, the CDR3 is TGTGCCAGCAGCTTTCCGGGACAGGTCGCCTCCCAAGAGACCCAGTACTTC. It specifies CASSFPGQVASQETQYF.

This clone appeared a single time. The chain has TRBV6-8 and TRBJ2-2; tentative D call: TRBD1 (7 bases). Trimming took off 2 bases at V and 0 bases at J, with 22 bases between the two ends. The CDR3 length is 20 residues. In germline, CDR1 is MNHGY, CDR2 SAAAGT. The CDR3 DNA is TGTGCCAGCAGTTACATCCTCTCCCCCAGGGGGACTCCGAACACCGGGGAGCTGTTTTTT. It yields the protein CASSYILSPRGTPNTGELFF.